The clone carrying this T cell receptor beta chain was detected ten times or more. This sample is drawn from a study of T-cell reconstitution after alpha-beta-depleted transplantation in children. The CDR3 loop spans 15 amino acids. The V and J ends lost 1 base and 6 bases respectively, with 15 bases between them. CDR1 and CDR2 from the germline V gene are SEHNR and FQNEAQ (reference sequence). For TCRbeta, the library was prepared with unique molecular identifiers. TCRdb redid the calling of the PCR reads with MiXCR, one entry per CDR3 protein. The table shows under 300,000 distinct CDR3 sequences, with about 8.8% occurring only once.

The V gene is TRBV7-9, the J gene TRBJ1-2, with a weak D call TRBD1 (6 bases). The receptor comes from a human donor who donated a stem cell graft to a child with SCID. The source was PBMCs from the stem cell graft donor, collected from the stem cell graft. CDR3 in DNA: TGTGCCAGCAGCTTAGGCCAGGGGACGGTTGATGGCTACACCTTC. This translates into CASSLGQGTVDGYTF.